This is a list of T cell receptor beta chains from one sample in a study of blood T cells in healthy people across ages. In TCRdb, the 5' RACE reads were re-called with MiXCR into one record per CDR3 protein. In the table there are hundreds of thousands of distinct CDR3 sequences, around 48% of which are singletons. The specimen was blood. The receptors originated from a man younger than 45 in good health. Each CDR3 is given with its conserved first and last residue. The order of the fields is V gene, J gene, D gene, clone size, CDR3 DNA, CDR3 protein. A D gene is named only where the DNA matches it firmly. Size tells how often a clone was seen (once, few, many) or the class of an expanded clone, and some rows leave it out.

>TRBV11-2|TRBJ1-5|NA|NA
TGTGCCAGCAGCTTAGATCCGTGGCAGCCCCAGCATTTT
CASSLDPWQPQHF
>TRBV4-2|TRBJ2-3|NA|NA
TGTGCCAGCAGCCAAGATCTCCGGGCTCAAAGGGATACGCAGTATTTT
CASSQDLRAQRDTQYF
>TRBV20-1|TRBJ1-5|NA|NA
TGCAGTGCCGTAACAAAGAATAGCAATCAGCCCCAGCATTTT
CSAVTKNSNQPQHF
>TRBV20-1|TRBJ2-3|TRBD2|NA
TGCAGTGCCACGGGGGGGCGGCGCACAGATACGCAGTATTTT
CSATGGRRTDTQYF
>TRBV7-2|TRBJ2-3|NA|NA
TGTGCCAGCAGCTTAGCGGGACCGTCGGATACGCAGTATTTT
CASSLAGPSDTQYF
>TRBV12-3/TRBV12-4|TRBJ1-4|TRBD1|few
TGTGCCAGCAGTTTAGCTGGGACAGAGGGTGAAAAACTGTTTTTT
CASSLAGTEGEKLFF
>TRBV3-1|TRBJ2-7|NA|NA
TGTGCCAGCAGCCAAAACAGCAAAAGGGGGTCTAGCGGACACTACGAGCAGTACTTC
CASSQNSKRGSSGHYEQYF
>TRBV7-8|TRBJ2-6|TRBD1|NA
TGTGCCAGCAGCTTAACATACCGGGACAGGCCTGGCTCTGGGGCCAACGTCCTGACTTTC
CASSLTYRDRPGSGANVLTF
>TRBV27|TRBJ1-1|NA|once
TGTGCCAGCGGTAGACAGTTCCGCGGCACTGAAGCTTTCTTT
CASGRQFRGTEAFF
>TRBV7-2|TRBJ2-3|TRBD2|NA
TGTGCCAGCAGCCCAGGTGGACTAGCGGCAGATACGCAGTATTTT
CASSPGGLAADTQYF